This entry lists 20 T cell receptor beta chains sequenced from one sample in a study of chemoradiotherapy in HPV16-positive cancers (dated by TCRdb to about 2022). The method was the immunoSEQ multiplex PCR assay. TCRdb carries this immuneACCESS record with in-frame sequences only. Its versions omit some clonotypes, under half of them owing to an unresolved V gene in the studies checked, with the rest unexplained. Present in this sample are about 32,000 clones, around 88% of which were seen just once. The top ten constitute roughly 4.9% of the sample. Sequencing was performed on blood, taken from a patient who underwent chemoradiotherapy. These receptor sequences come from a human donor with HPV-associated anogenital cancer.

The chain joins TRBV25-1 to TRBJ2-3, with D unclear. Germline CDR1 is MGHDK and CDR2 is SYGVNS. The CDR3 is made up of 13 amino acids. V lost 4 bases and J 8 bases, leaving 13 bases between the germline ends. The CDR3 sequence is CASSGSHRGTQYF. CDR3 nucleotide sequence: TGTGCCAGCAGTGGGTCCCATCGTGGTACGCAGTATTTT.

The genes are TRBV10-3 and TRBJ2-3; TRBD1 matches at 8 bases. The germline V gene has CDR1 ENHRY and CDR2 SYGVKD. The CDR3 loop spans 15 amino acids. After removal of 6 bases from V and 2 bases from J, the junction contained 7 bases not matched to a gene. The chain's CDR3 is CAISWTGKSTDTQYF. The CDR3, as DNA: TGTGCCATCAGCTGGACAGGGAAGTCCACAGATACGCAGTATTTT.

In DNA form, the CDR3 reads TGTGCCAGCAGTTTATCCCCGGGGGCACGAAACTATGGCTACACCTTC. Residues: CASSLSPGARNYGYTF. V usage is TRBV27 and J usage is TRBJ1-2; D possibly corresponds to TRBD1 (6 bases). Trimming pared 0 bases from V and 2 bases from J, leaving 13 bases between. CDR3 length: 16 residues. Germline CDR1 is MNHEY and CDR2 is SMNVEV (reference sequence).

J is TRBJ1-3 and V is TRBV5-6; perhaps TRBD1 as D (5 bases). This CDR3 is 15 amino acids long. The germline gives CDR1 SGHDT, CDR2 YYEEEE. Trimming cost V 2 bases and J 5 bases, with 14 bases left between them. CDR3 in DNA: TGTGCCAGCAGCTTTGGTTCAGGGAGAAGAAACACCATATATTTT. Protein: CASSFGSGRRNTIYF.

J is TRBJ2-5 and V is TRBV30; 11 bases line up with TRBD1. Germline assignment: CDR1 GTSNPN and CDR2 SVGIG (reference sequence). CDR3 length: 15 amino acids. Germline trimming cut 1 base from V and 5 bases from J; bases unmatched to any gene: 6. The CDR3 bases are TGTGCCTGGAGTGGAGGACAGGGGGCGGGGGAGACCCAGTACTTC. It is translated as CAWSGGQGAGETQYF.

This clone was observed a few times. This rearrangement joins TRBV4-1 to TRBJ2-5; D ambiguous. The CDR3 runs 14 residues. Germline loops: CDR1 MGHRA, CDR2 YSYEKL. Deletions cut 1 base from V and 2 bases from J, with 8 bases between. CDR3 residues: CASSQVDQQETQYF. CDR3 nucleotide sequence: TGCGCCAGCAGCCAAGTCGACCAACAAGAGACCCAGTACTTC.

The J gene is TRBJ2-7, the V gene TRBV9; D is tentatively TRBD1 or TRBD2 (5 bases each). Germline lookup yields CDR1 SGDLS and CDR2 YYNGEE. This CDR3 is built from 14 residues. Trimming shortened V by 3 bases and J by 2 bases, and 12 bases separated the two germline ends. In DNA, the CDR3 is TGTGCCAGCAGCGCGGGGACGGGAACCTACGAGCAGTACTTC. Its translation is CASSAGTGTYEQYF. Filled out from reference TRBV9 and TRBJ2-7, the complete variable domain reads DSGVTQTPKHLITATGQRVTLRCSPRSGDLSVYWYQQSLDQGLQFLIQYYNGEERAKGNILERFSAQQFPDLHSELNLSSLELGDSALYFCASSAGTGTYEQYFGPGTRLTVT.

This chain uses TRBV6-1 with TRBJ1-5; the match to TRBD1 covers 7 bases. The CDR3 is 14 residues long. With V trimmed by 2 bases and J by 6 bases, 4 bases remained unmatched. In germline, CDR1 is MNHNS, CDR2 SASEGT. CDR3 amino acids: CASSEIAGGQPQHF. The CDR3 nucleotides are TGTGCCAGCAGTGAAATCGCAGGGGGTCAGCCCCAGCATTTT.

The chain is built from TRBV9 and TRBJ2-7; either TRBD1 or TRBD2 may supply D (5 bases each). Germline V lookup: CDR1 SGDLS, CDR2 YYNGEE. Trimming pared 4 bases from V and 6 bases from J, leaving 8 bases between. This CDR3 has 11 residues. The CDR3 is CASSSGGEQYF. The CDR3 DNA reads TGTGCCAGCAGCTCTGGGGGCGAGCAGTACTTC.

The rearrangement uses TRBV29-1 and TRBJ1-3; D is ambiguous. Germline V gives CDR1 SQVTM, CDR2 ANQGSEA. V was shortened by 7 bases and J by 0 bases, with 7 bases between the two germline ends. The CDR3 runs 12 residues. For the CDR3, the DNA is TGCAGCGGACATTCCTCTGGAAACACCATATATTTT. Translating gives CSGHSSGNTIYF.

This CDR3 is CASSLVQREQYF. CDR3 in DNA: TGTGCCAGCAGTTTGGTCCAGCGCGAGCAGTACTTC. The V gene is TRBV28, the J gene TRBJ2-7; D unresolved. This CDR3 region has 12 residues. Germline V gene lookup returns CDR1 MDHEN and CDR2 SYDVKM. Trimming shortened V by 3 bases and J by 6 bases, and 9 bases separated the two germline ends.

This chain connects TRBV18 to TRBJ1-5; D is uncertain. Trimming shortened V by 6 bases and J by 9 bases, and 12 bases separated the two germline ends. The CDR3 length is 12 residues. Germline lookup yields CDR1 KGHSH and CDR2 LQKENI. The CDR3 region has the DNA TGTGCCAGCTCCCCATTGCCAGGGCCCCAGCATTTT. It translates to CASSPLPGPQHF.

This clone was picked up one time. J is TRBJ2-3 and V is TRBV19; TRBD1 aligns across 8 bases. The CDR3 is 15 amino acids. Germline V gives CDR1 LNHDA, CDR2 SQIVND (reference sequence). The V segment lost 2 bases and the J segment 1 base; nucleotides outside the gene matches: 2. CDR3 nucleotide sequence: TGTGCCAGTAGTATACCGGGACAGGGCACAGATACGCAGTATTTT. It translates to CASSIPGQGTDTQYF.

The gene calls are TRBV4-1 and TRBJ1-3, with D possibly being TRBD1 (5 bases). CDR1 is MGHRA and CDR2 is YSYEKL in the germline V gene. Trimming shortened V by 4 bases and J by 0 bases, and 10 bases separated the two germline ends. There are 15 residues in the CDR3. The DNA for the CDR3 is TGCGCCAGCAGCCCTGCAGGGCCCTCTGGAAACACCATATATTTT. Residues: CASSPAGPSGNTIYF.

This chain uses TRBV2 with TRBJ2-7; 8 bases match TRBD1. CDR1 SNHLY and CDR2 FYNNEI come from the germline V gene. This CDR3 comprises 17 residues. J gave up 1 base and V 2 bases, and 10 bases lay outside the gene matches. CDR3 in DNA: TGTGCCAGCAGTGAACGCCCCCAGGGGGCGATATCCTACGAGCAGTACTTC. This encodes CASSERPQGAISYEQYF. Complete variable domain (other parts from reference TRBV2 and TRBJ2-7): EPEVTQTPSHQVTQMGQEVILRCVPISNHLYFYWYRQILGQKVEFLVSFYNNEISEKSEIFDDQFSVERPDGSNFTLKIRSTKLEDSAMYFCASSERPQGAISYEQYFGPGTRLTVT.

The CDR3 region is CASSKGLGNTEAFF. The CDR3 DNA reads TGTGCCAGCAGCAAAGGCTTAGGGAACACTGAAGCTTTCTTT. The rearrangement uses TRBV21-1 and TRBJ1-1. TRBV21-1 is termed a pseudogene. The CDR3 consists of 14 residues.

This rearrangement joins TRBV9 to TRBJ1-3; 8 nucleotides agree with TRBD1. Germline V CDR1 and CDR2: SGDLS, YYNGEE. The ends lost 0 bases at V and 4 bases at J; junction bases unmatched: 6. CDR3 length: 16 residues. The CDR3 is CASSVAGQGDGNTIYF. CDR3 DNA sequence: TGTGCCAGCAGCGTAGCCGGACAGGGTGACGGAAACACCATATATTTT.

This chain connects TRBV9 to TRBJ2-5, with unresolved D. Trimming pared 4 bases from V and 2 bases from J, leaving 9 bases between. The CDR3 is 13 residues long. Germline CDR1 SGDLS, CDR2 YYNGEE. The CDR3 coding sequence is TGTGCCAGCAGCCCCCGCCAGCAAGAGACCCAGTACTTC. Its protein is CASSPRQQETQYF.

The chain recombines TRBV11-2 with TRBJ1-4, with D possibly matching TRBD1 (5 bases). V lost 8 bases to trimming and J lost 0 bases, with 16 bases between them. This CDR3 has 16 residues. From germline, CDR1 is SGHAT and CDR2 FQNNGV. CDR3 residues: CASGPGTFATNEKLFF. CDR3 sequence (DNA): TGTGCCAGCGGCCCCGGGACTTTTGCAACTAATGAAAAACTGTTTTTT.

The chain couples TRBV7-3 to TRBJ1-2, with D hard to call. Trimming removed 2 bases at V and 5 bases at J, with 18 bases between. Per the germline V gene, CDR1 is SGHTA and CDR2 is FQGTGA. CDR3 length: 16 residues. The CDR3 DNA is TGTGCCAGCAGCTTAGGACCTTCACTAAGTGGTTATGGCTACACCTTC. Amino acid sequence: CASSLGPSLSGYGYTF.